This TCR beta chain comes out of a study of Graves' ophthalmopathy and Graves' hyperthyroidism. The V end was cut by 5 bases, the J end by 6 bases, with 14 bases between. The germline V gene encodes CDR1 SGHTA and CDR2 FQGNSA. The CDR3 totals 13 residues. At least ten counts were recorded for this clonotype. For repertoire sequencing, the TCR beta CDR3 regions were amplified from RNA transcripts. Scientists carried out first-round RT-PCR using HTBI primers and then a second-round multiplex PCR. TCRdb redid the calling of the multiplex PCR reads with MiXCR, one entry per CDR3 protein. The repertoire holds about 390,000 distinct CDR3 sequences, with approximately 15% as singletons. Hyperthyroidism patients were newly diagnosed, ill under 2 months, and aged 18 to 65 years. Each diagnosis was determined on the basis of clinical symptoms, serum thyroxine, TRAb, thyroid ultrasound and orbital computed tomography.

The source material was peripheral blood. The chain has TRBV7-2 and TRBJ2-7; TRBD1 or TRBD2 may be the D gene (5 bases each). This clonotype was sampled from a woman in her late teens or twenties with stable Graves' hyperthyroidism. CDR3 sequence reads: CASSLQRGPEQYF. The CDR3 DNA sequence: TGTGCCAGCAGCCTACAGAGGGGTCCCGAGCAGTACTTC.